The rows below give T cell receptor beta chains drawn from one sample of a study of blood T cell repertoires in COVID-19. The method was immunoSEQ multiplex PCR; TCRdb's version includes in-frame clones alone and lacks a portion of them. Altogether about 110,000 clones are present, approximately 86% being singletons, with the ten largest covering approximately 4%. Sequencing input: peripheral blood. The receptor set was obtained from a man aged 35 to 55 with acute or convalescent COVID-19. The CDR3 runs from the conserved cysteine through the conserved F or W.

CDR3 protein: CASSLGLAGFTSTDTQYF
V gene: TRBV5-1

CDR3 protein: CASRWTGGYGYTF
V gene: TRBV27

CDR3 protein: CASSFGTGERNQPQHF
V gene: TRBV5-6

CDR3 protein: CSVETGPNQPQHF
V gene: TRBV29-1

CDR3 protein: CASNRGQNTEAFF
V gene: TRBV5-6

CDR3 protein: CAWTGTRSYNEQFF
V gene: TRBV30

CDR3 protein: CASSFVSRPEKLFF
V gene: TRBV5-6

CDR3 protein: CASSSNPGQSYEQYF
V gene: TRBV4-2

CDR3 protein: CASSRPGRSYEQYF
V gene: TRBV4-1

CDR3 protein: CASSPPPGTGLPEQFF
V gene: TRBV11-2

CDR3 protein: CASSLAGQHTTNEKLFF
V gene: TRBV7-6

CDR3 protein: CASSTTGAETQYF
V gene: TRBV7-2

CDR3 protein: CASSVTGGSEKLFF
V gene: TRBV5-1

CDR3 protein: CATGLTGSGDTIYF
V gene: TRBV11-2

CDR3 protein: CSVVVRGYGYTF
V gene: TRBV29-1

CDR3 protein: CASSRSGGPSFSPLHF
V gene: TRBV5-5

CDR3 protein: CASSGTRQGGTGELFF
V gene: TRBV11-2

CDR3 protein: CAWSVTRGRGGTEAFF
V gene: TRBV30

CDR3 protein: CAWSEGTGHQPQHF
V gene: TRBV30

CDR3 protein: CASSPPSGLANEQFF
V gene: TRBV18

CDR3 protein: CSVEPSGRGLETQYF
V gene: TRBV29-1

CDR3 protein: CAWSVGTARYLNTEAFF
V gene: TRBV30

CDR3 protein: CASMGGGINNEQFF
V gene: TRBV5-1

CDR3 protein: CASSLGEQGAEDEQFF
V gene: TRBV7-9

CDR3 protein: CASIRVAGEFEQFF
V gene: TRBV10-2

CDR3 protein: CASSAHQRTGGVGTEAFF
V gene: TRBV3-1/TRBV3-2

CDR3 protein: CASKRTGGSYEQYF
V gene: TRBV2

CDR3 protein: CASRSTGENTEAFF
V gene: TRBV5-4

CDR3 protein: CASSLFVQGGTEAFF
V gene: TRBV5-1

CDR3 protein: CASTLKTGSGYTF
V gene: TRBV12-3/TRBV12-4

CDR3 protein: CSASGVIQGGNEQFF
V gene: TRBV20-1

CDR3 protein: CASSGRQGAPFDSPLHF
V gene: TRBV6-1

CDR3 protein: CASSNDRGRSYEQYF
V gene: TRBV7-2

CDR3 protein: CASSEASQGGSPLHF
V gene: TRBV6-1

CDR3 protein: CASSPGAGRETQYF
V gene: TRBV3-1/TRBV3-2

CDR3 protein: CASSLAQTSGETQYF
V gene: TRBV5-1

CDR3 protein: CASSLSIGGYEQYF
V gene: TRBV27

CDR3 protein: CASSRATGLPYEQYF
V gene: TRBV6-5

CDR3 protein: CASNLAGGNTGELFF
V gene: TRBV2

CDR3 protein: CASSMGGTYGYTF
V gene: TRBV19

CDR3 protein: CASSVADGYVEKLFF
V gene: TRBV9

CDR3 protein: CASSLGGPGPQKAYEQYF
V gene: TRBV5-1

CDR3 protein: CASSESQFFNEQFF
V gene: TRBV2

CDR3 protein: CAWSVSGRHGYTF
V gene: TRBV30

CDR3 protein: CASSVGQWTGRETQYF
V gene: TRBV9

CDR3 protein: CASSPGRGRTEAFF
V gene: TRBV11-3

CDR3 protein: CASSYSGSHQPQHF
V gene: TRBV6-5

CDR3 protein: CASSQEIGTSGSYNEQFF
V gene: TRBV4-2

CDR3 protein: CASSIGPQETQYF
V gene: TRBV19

CDR3 protein: CASSIEDRGFSPLHF
V gene: TRBV19